Shown below are 29 T cell receptor beta chains from a single sample sequenced in a study of beta chain features in type 1 diabetes. Of the isolated RNA, all was reverse transcribed, and so the sequenced material was expressed TCRB transcripts. This table comes from immunoSEQ multiplex PCR, and its TCRdb copy is limited to in-frame clones, with some not included. Here the sample spans about 240,000 clones, about 30% being singletons. Source material: central memory CD4+ T cells from blood. The receptor set was obtained from a man younger than 45 in good health.

This clone was recorded a few times. The chain has TRBV5-6 and TRBJ2-5; tentative D call: TRBD1 (6 bases). V was cut by 1 base and J by 5 bases, with 9 bases left in between. This CDR3 contains 13 residues. Germline CDR1 SGHDT, CDR2 YYEEEE. The CDR3 loop is CASSLTGMETQYF. Here the CDR3 DNA reads TGTGCCAGCAGCTTGACAGGGATGGAGACCCAGTACTTC.

At least ten counts were recorded for this clone. This chain joins TRBV7-2 and TRBJ2-3; 7 nucleotides match TRBD1. This CDR3 contains 15 residues. The germline gives CDR1 SGHTA, CDR2 FQGNSA. V trimming: 4 bases; J trimming: 1 base; junction bases outside the gene matches: 5. CDR3 loop: CASSWRTGGTDTQYF. In DNA, the CDR3 is TGTGCCAGCAGCTGGAGGACAGGCGGCACAGATACGCAGTATTTT.

The rearrangement joins TRBV5-1 to TRBJ1-6; D gene uncertain. CDR3 length equals 18 residues. The germline V and J ends were trimmed by 0 bases and 7 bases, with 20 bases remaining between them. The germline CDR1 and CDR2 sequences are SGHRS and YFSETQ. The CDR3 region has the DNA TGCGCCAGCAGCTTGGCCGGAGGCGCCAAGGGTGGAAATTCACCCCTCCACTTT. This translates into CASSLAGGAKGGNSPLHF.

This clone was observed many times. The chain combines TRBV9 with TRBJ2-5; 9 bases fit TRBD2. The CDR3 extends over 16 amino acids. Looked up from germline, CDR1 is SGDLS and CDR2 is YYNGEE. V trimming: 3 bases; J trimming: 4 bases; junction bases outside the gene matches: 10. DNA of the CDR3: TGTGCCAGCAGCGGGCACACAGGCGGGAGGGTAGAGACCCAGTACTTC. This translates into CASSGHTGGRVETQYF.

This clone showed up just a few times. The chain employs TRBV5-1 and TRBJ2-1; D possibly matches TRBD1 or TRBD2 (5 bases each). This CDR3 contains 15 residues. V lost 1 base and J 6 bases, leaving 14 bases between the germline ends. The germline CDR1 and CDR2 sequences are SGHRS and YFSETQ. CDR3 nucleotide sequence: TGCGCCAGCAGCTTGATCGGGACGGCGCTCAATGAGCAGTTCTTC. This codes for CASSLIGTALNEQFF. Drawing the rest from reference TRBV5-1 and TRBJ2-1, the complete variable domain is KAGVTQTPRYLIKTRGQQVTLSCSPISGHRSVSWYQQTPGQGLQFLFEYFSETQRNKGNFPGRFSGRQFSNSRSEMNVSTLELGDSALYLCASSLIGTALNEQFFGPGTRLTVL.

This clone has just a few counts. The J gene is TRBJ2-7, the V gene TRBV7-2; 10 bases agree with TRBD2. J was trimmed by 2 bases and V by 8 bases; bases with no gene match: 6. Germline CDR1 SGHTA, CDR2 FQGNSA. The CDR3 sequence is 14 residues long. CDR3 in DNA: TGTGCCAGCCGCCTCGGGACTAGCGCCTACGAGCAGTACTTC. Translation: CASRLGTSAYEQYF.

The rearrangement links TRBV7-2 to TRBJ2-1; D is ambiguous. Deletions cut 1 base from V and 4 bases from J, with 8 bases between. Germline CDR1 SGHTA, CDR2 FQGNSA. The length of the CDR3 is 14 residues. The CDR3 loop is CASSLERAYNEQFF. CDR3 DNA: TGTGCCAGCAGCTTAGAAAGAGCGTACAATGAGCAGTTCTTC. Variable domain in full (rest from reference TRBV7-2 and TRBJ2-1): GAGVSQSPSNKVTEKGKDVELRCDPISGHTALYWYRQSLGQGLEFLIYFQGNSAPDKSGLPSDRFSAERTGGSVSTLTIQRTQQEDSAVYLCASSLERAYNEQFFGPGTRLTVL.

This clone was seen more than once but under ten times. The chain joins TRBV5-1 to TRBJ1-1; D gene ambiguous. Trimming pared 1 base from V and 1 base from J, leaving 5 bases between. This CDR3 has 13 residues. Germline CDR1 and CDR2: SGHRS and YFSETQ. In nucleotides, the CDR3 is TGCGCCAGCAGCTTGTGGGCGAACACTGAAGCTTTCTTT. Its translation is CASSLWANTEAFF.

As for this clone: A single base separates this from a much larger clone, so it may be a read error. The same CDR3 arises from other DNA sequences in this sample as well. This chain links TRBV2 with TRBJ1-6, with 10 positions matching TRBD1. The germline gives CDR1 SNHLY, CDR2 FYNNEI. V lost 6 bases to trimming and J lost 7 bases; unmatched junction nucleotides: 0. The length of the CDR3 is 13 residues. CDR3 DNA: TGTGCCAGCAGGGGACAGGGGAATTCACCCCTCCACTTT. This encodes CASRGQGNSPLHF. Variable domain in full (rest from reference TRBV2 and TRBJ1-6): EPEVTQTPSHQVTQMGQEVILRCVPISNHLYFYWYRQILGQKVEFLVSFYNNEISEKSEIFDDQFSVERPDGSNFTLKIRSTKLEDSAMYFCASRGQGNSPLHFGNGTRLTVT.

The gene calls are TRBV6-5 and TRBJ2-7, with 8 bases fitting TRBD1. The CDR3 extends over 14 amino acids. The ends lost 7 bases at V and 2 bases at J; junction bases unmatched: 7. Germline CDR1 and CDR2: MNHEY and SVGAGI. CDR3 loop: CASKRDRKAYEQYF. In DNA form, the CDR3 reads TGTGCCAGCAAAAGGGACAGGAAGGCCTACGAGCAGTACTTC.

The CDR3 sequence is CASSLNAGSGANVLTF. DNA for the CDR3: TGCGCCAGCAGCTTAAACGCAGGGTCTGGGGCCAACGTCCTGACTTTC. This sequence joins TRBV5-1 and TRBJ2-6, with D tentatively TRBD1 (5 bases). CDR1 SGHRS and CDR2 YFSETQ come from the germline V gene. V lost 2 bases to trimming and J lost 1 base, with 10 bases between them. This CDR3 has 16 residues. The complete variable domain, with remaining parts taken from reference TRBV5-1 and TRBJ2-6, reads KAGVTQTPRYLIKTRGQQVTLSCSPISGHRSVSWYQQTPGQGLQFLFEYFSETQRNKGNFPGRFSGRQFSNSRSEMNVSTLELGDSALYLCASSLNAGSGANVLTFGAGSRLTVL.

This rearrangement joins TRBV5-1 to TRBJ2-7; TRBD1 agrees at 8 bases. V lost 0 bases to trimming and J lost 7 bases; unmatched junction nucleotides: 6. CDR3 length: 14 residues. Germline lookup yields CDR1 SGHRS and CDR2 YFSETQ. In DNA form, the CDR3 reads TGCGCCAGCAGCTTGGAAGGACAGGGAATGGAGCAGTACTTC. Its translation: CASSLEGQGMEQYF.

This clone was seen ten or more times. The genes are TRBV4-3 and TRBJ2-3, with D uncertain. From germline, CDR1 is LGHNA and CDR2 YSLEER. The V gene lost 1 base and the J gene lost 0 bases, with 5 bases spanning the gap. The CDR3 contains 14 residues. The CDR3 region has the DNA TGCGCCAGCAGCCAAGCAGAGAGCACAGATACGCAGTATTTT. It codes for CASSQAESTDTQYF.

The J gene is TRBJ1-5, the V gene TRBV7-2; 9 nucleotides agree with TRBD1. CDR3 length equals 14 residues. Per germline, CDR1 SGHTA and CDR2 FQGNSA. Trimming took 5 bases from V and 8 from J; bases not matched to a gene: 7. The CDR3: CASSLGTGLEPQHF. The CDR3 nucleotides read TGTGCCAGCAGCCTTGGGACAGGGCTGGAGCCCCAGCATTTT.

This rearrangement joins TRBV11-2 to TRBJ2-7, with a tentative D call TRBD2 (5 bases). V was trimmed by 1 base and J by 7 bases, leaving 17 bases between them. From germline, CDR1 is SGHAT and CDR2 FQNNGV. The CDR3 has 15 amino acids. The CDR3 DNA is TGTGCCAGCAGCTTAGGTGTAGTGGCAACGGGGGAGCAGTACTTC. It yields the protein CASSLGVVATGEQYF.

This rearrangement joins TRBV25-1 to TRBJ1-2; no reliable D call. The germline V gene encodes CDR1 MGHDK and CDR2 SYGVNS. V was pared by 4 bases and J by 8 bases, with 14 bases between. This CDR3 region has 13 residues. The chain's CDR3 is CASSGDLIGGYTF. CDR3 bases: TGTGCCAGCAGTGGCGACCTTATTGGGGGCTACACCTTC.

There are a few counts of this clone. As DNA, the CDR3 is TGTGCCAGCAGTTACGATGGGCGGGGGCAAGATACGCAGTATTTT. Residues: CASSYDGRGQDTQYF. The rearrangement uses TRBV6-6 and TRBJ2-3, with D maybe TRBD2 (7 bases). Germline assignment: CDR1 MNHNY and CDR2 SVGAGI (reference sequence). This CDR3 region has 15 residues. Between the trimmed V and J ends, which lost 2 bases and 5 bases, there was a span of 14 bases.

In this sample, this clone turned up many times. At one boundary the junction diverges from the germline segment, which might be a read error. J is TRBJ2-3 and V is TRBV5-5; 13 positions match TRBD2. Germline V gene data show CDR1 as SGHKS and CDR2 as YYEKEE (reference sequence). The CDR3 spans 16 residues. CDR3: CASNLGGLAGTDTQYF. The CDR3 DNA follows: TGTGCCAGCAACTTGGGGGGACTAGCGGGAACAGATACGCAGTATTTT.

V gene TRBV5-1 combines with J gene TRBJ2-5, with 14 bases matching TRBD2. The V segment lost 7 bases and the J segment 5 bases; nucleotides outside the gene matches: 1. CDR1 is SGHRS and CDR2 is YFSETQ in the germline V gene. The CDR3 sequence is 13 residues long. The CDR3 nucleotides read TGCGCCAGCCGACTAGCGGGAGGGGAGACCCAGTACTTC. It yields the protein CASRLAGGETQYF.

V and J are TRBV30 and TRBJ2-7; D perhaps matches TRBD2 (5 bases). Trimming stripped 2 bases from V and 6 bases from J, with 14 bases between. The germline V gene has CDR1 GTSNPN and CDR2 SVGIG (reference sequence). The CDR3 is 13 residues long. CDR3 sequence: CAWSPGVPSEQYF. For the CDR3, the DNA is TGTGCCTGGAGTCCCGGGGTCCCTTCCGAGCAGTACTTC.

The rearrangement uses TRBV7-9 and TRBJ2-2; a weak D match, TRBD2 (5 bases). This CDR3 comprises 14 residues. The V and J ends lost 11 bases and 3 bases respectively, with 16 bases between them. Germline V gene sequence: CDR1 SEHNR, CDR2 FQNEAQ (reference sequence). The CDR3 nucleotides read TGTGCCCCCAGAGGATCGGAGGACACCGGGGAGCTGTTTTTT. Its translation: CAPRGSEDTGELFF.

This chain joins TRBV29-1 and TRBJ2-1, with 9 bases fitting TRBD1. Germline lookup yields CDR1 SQVTM and CDR2 ANQGSEA. The CDR3 loop spans 15 amino acids. Trimming at V came to 1 base and at J to 1 base, leaving 2 bases not matched to a gene. The CDR3 sequence is CSVEGTGESYNEQFF. The CDR3 bases are TGCAGCGTTGAAGGGACAGGGGAGTCCTACAATGAGCAGTTCTTC.

This clone was counted only a few times. This chain connects TRBV29-1 to TRBJ2-7; D is undetermined. This CDR3 comprises 11 residues. Trimming removed 4 bases from V and 1 base from J, with 5 bases in between. Per the germline V gene, CDR1 is SQVTM and CDR2 is ANQGSEA. Here the CDR3 DNA reads TGCAGCGTTGGGCCTTCCTACGAGCAGTACTTC. It encodes CSVGPSYEQYF.

A remark on this clone: This same CDR3 is encoded by further DNA sequences in the sample. The rearrangement links TRBV28 to TRBJ2-1; D is uncertain. The CDR3 is 14 amino acids. Germline lookup yields CDR1 MDHEN and CDR2 SYDVKM. V was shortened by 7 bases and J by 3 bases, with 13 bases between the two germline ends. The CDR3, as DNA: TGTGCCAGCAAGGCCGGGTTAAACTACAATGAGCAGTTCTTC. Its protein is CASKAGLNYNEQFF.

This clone was seen a few times. The rearrangement joins TRBV29-1 to TRBJ2-7, with D unresolved. V lost 4 bases, J lost 4 bases, and 8 bases lay in between. The CDR3 totals 11 residues. Germline CDR1 reads SQVTM; CDR2 reads ANQGSEA. The CDR3 DNA reads TGCAGCGTTGGGTTGCCTTACGAGCAGTACTTC. Protein product: CSVGLPYEQYF.

The chain combines TRBV7-9 with TRBJ2-1; 10 bases are a match to TRBD2. This CDR3 region has 19 residues. From germline, CDR1 is SEHNR and CDR2 FQNEAQ (reference sequence). Germline trimming cut 5 bases from V and 1 base from J; bases unmatched to any gene: 14. This CDR3 is CASSPWSAGGPVSYNEQFF. CDR3 nucleotides: TGTGCCAGCAGCCCCTGGTCAGCGGGAGGGCCGGTGTCCTACAATGAGCAGTTCTTC.

This clone showed up just a few times. This chain uses TRBV29-1 with TRBJ2-1; D gene unclear. V was clipped by 6 bases and J by 0 bases, with 21 bases between them. The CDR3 contains 17 residues. Germline CDR1 and CDR2: SQVTM and ANQGSEA. CDR3 bases: TGCAGCGTCAAAGGGTTCCAAACCGAGAGCTCCTACAATGAGCAGTTCTTC. Protein sequence: CSVKGFQTESSYNEQFF.

As for this clone: The sample has other DNA sequences that encode this CDR3 too. The chain combines TRBV6-5 with TRBJ2-3; 8 nucleotides align to TRBD2. The CDR3 loop spans 15 amino acids. The germline V gene has CDR1 MNHEY and CDR2 SVGAGI. Trimming cost V 2 bases and J 6 bases; bases outside gene matches: 7. The CDR3 DNA reads as TGTGCCAGCAGTTACGGTGGACTAGCAGCGGATACGCAGTATTTT. It codes for CASSYGGLAADTQYF.

This rearrangement joins TRBV7-9 to TRBJ2-5; the match to TRBD2 covers 7 bases. In germline, CDR1 is SEHNR, CDR2 FQNEAQ (reference sequence). V lost 0 bases and J lost 4; bases outside the gene matches: 8. The CDR3 contains 16 residues. CDR3 nucleotide sequence: TGTGCCAGCAGCTTAGCTGCCGGCGGGGGAGGAGAGACCCAGTACTTC. It yields the protein CASSLAAGGGGETQYF.